This T cell receptor beta chain was obtained from a study of cytomegalovirus exposure and HLA in healthy donors. Looking at the study overall: Previous work identified 120 million or so unique TCR beta sequences from roughly 180 million T cells.

Study-level results: Among the most significant clusters, several appeared linked to common viral pathogens in a later analysis. TCR beta V segments were, for the most part, productive about 87% or about 30% of the time in an earlier analysis. Certain sequence variants were highly shared and formed a cluster, and this cluster was likely a sequencing artifact.

Primers for the PCR totalled 60 Vbeta and 13 Jbeta. Using immunoSEQ multiplex PCR, the repertoire was profiled, and TCRdb retains in-frame clones only, with some absent. The repertoire consists of approximately 100,000 clones, with about 81% occurring once and the leading ten covering more than 1.4%. The CDR3 is made up of 16 amino acids. J lost 5 bases, V lost 5 bases, and 14 bases had no gene match. In germline, CDR1 is PRHDT, CDR2 FYEKMQ (reference sequence). This clone has only one observation. Its cognate antigen is unknown. This TCR came from a man aged 40-49 years in good health and CMV-seronegative. The chain uses TRBV13 and TRBJ1-2; 7 bases fit TRBD1. The sequencing sample was made of PBMCs. The CDR3 here is CASSPIALGTEYGYTF. As DNA, the CDR3 is TGTGCCAGCAGCCCAATAGCCCTCGGGACAGAGTATGGCTACACCTTC.